A selection of T cell receptor beta chains follows, all from one sample in a study of blood T cell repertoires in COVID-19. The table came from immunoSEQ multiplex PCR; TCRdb's copy has only in-frame clones and leaves some out. The profile shows a few hundred thousand clones, around nine tenths of them singletons. Sequencing was done on a sample of peripheral blood. The receptors originated from a man aged 18 to 30 with active or convalescent COVID-19. The CDR3 runs from the conserved cysteine through the conserved F or W. A D gene is named only where the DNA matches it firmly. Clone size is not always given. Where it is, it says once, few, many or a class for expanded clones.

clone size	CDR3 length	V gene	D gene	J gene	CDR3 protein	CDR3 DNA
NA	15	TRBV4-3	TRBD1	TRBJ1-4	CASSHRTGENEKLFF	TGCGCCAGCAGCCACCGGACAGGGGAAAATGAAAAACTGTTTTTT
once	13	TRBV7-2	TRBD2	TRBJ2-3	CATLLASTDTQYF	TGTGCCACCTTACTAGCGAGCACAGATACGCAGTATTTT
few	15	TRBV19	TRBD1	TRBJ2-2	CASSPTGVDTGELFF	TGTGCCAGTAGCCCTACAGGGGTTGACACCGGGGAGCTGTTTTTT
once	14	TRBV3-1/TRBV3-2	TRBD1	TRBJ2-3	CASSQTDRADTQYF	TGTGCCAGCAGCCAAACCGACAGGGCAGATACGCAGTATTTT
NA	15	TRBV10-3	TRBD1	TRBJ2-1	CAISDLQGVWNEQFF	TGTGCCATCAGTGACCTACAGGGGGTATGGAATGAGCAGTTCTTC
NA	16	TRBV10-3	NA	TRBJ1-1	CAISESASQGNTEAFF	TGTGCCATCAGTGAGTCAGCATCCCAGGGGAACACTGAAGCTTTCTTT
NA	15	TRBV3-1/TRBV3-2	TRBD1	TRBJ1-2	CASSRGQGLGYGYTF	TGTGCCAGCAGCCGTGGACAGGGATTAGGCTATGGCTACACCTTC
once	15	TRBV7-7	NA	TRBJ2-3	CASSLGDTGTDTQYF	TGTGCTAGCAGCTTAGGTGACACAGGCACAGATACGCAGTATTTT
NA	15	TRBV15	NA	TRBJ1-3	CATSRDRGSGNTIYF	TGTGCCACCAGCAGAGATAGAGGCTCTGGAAACACCATATATTTT
NA	16	TRBV27	TRBD1	TRBJ1-2	CASSLATGGLLYGYTF	TGTGCCAGCAGTTTAGCGACAGGGGGCTTGTTGTATGGCTACACCTTC
NA	11	TRBV15	NA	TRBJ2-1	CATSISNEQFF	TGTGCCACCAGCATCTCCAATGAGCAGTTCTTC
NA	12	TRBV29-1	NA	TRBJ2-3	CSVGAWGDTQYF	TGCAGCGTGGGGGCCTGGGGGGATACGCAGTATTTT
NA	14	TRBV6-2/TRBV6-3	NA	TRBJ1-6	CASSYPRDNSPLHF	TGTGCCAGCAGTTACCCCAGGGATAATTCACCCCTCCACTTT
NA	15	TRBV4-3	NA	TRBJ2-2	CASSHGPGSGGELFF	TGCGCCAGCAGCCATGGACCGGGGTCCGGCGGGGAGCTGTTTTTT
once	14	TRBV5-1	TRBD2	TRBJ2-3	CASSRLAGADTQYF	TGCGCCAGCAGCCGTTTAGCGGGAGCAGATACGCAGTATTTT
once	16	TRBV4-3	TRBD1	TRBJ2-7	CASSHLSGTGVREQYF	TGCGCCAGCAGCCACCTCAGTGGGACAGGGGTGAGGGAGCAGTACTTC
NA	17	TRBV6-2/TRBV6-3	TRBD2	TRBJ2-5	CASSYESGGSVVETQYF	TGTGCCAGCAGTTACGAAAGTGGCGGGAGTGTTGTGGAGACCCAGTACTTC
few	16	TRBV28	NA	TRBJ1-2	CASSFFPPGGDYGYTF	TGTGCCAGCAGTTTCTTCCCGCCTGGGGGCGACTATGGCTACACCTTC
NA	15	TRBV5-4	TRBD1	TRBJ2-7	CASSRPGQGALEQYF	TGTGCCAGCAGCCGACCGGGACAGGGGGCTCTCGAGCAGTACTTC
NA	16	TRBV19	TRBD1	TRBJ2-5	CASSNRDRRSQETQYF	TGTGCCAGTAGTAACCGGGACAGGAGATCCCAAGAGACCCAGTACTTC
NA	15	TRBV7-9	TRBD1	TRBJ1-6	CASSLGQVNNSPLHF	TGTGCCAGCAGCCTAGGACAGGTGAATAATTCACCCCTCCACTTT
NA	14	TRBV5-1	NA	TRBJ1-1	CASRTTTENTEAFF	TGCGCCAGCAGGACAACGACAGAGAACACTGAAGCTTTCTTT
NA	14	TRBV2	TRBD1	TRBJ1-2	CASSVGQFFYGYTF	TGTGCCAGCAGCGTGGGACAGTTTTTCTATGGCTACACCTTC
NA	14	TRBV29-1	NA	TRBJ2-1	CSGATDLLYNEQFF	TGCAGCGGGGCGACAGACCTCTTATACAATGAGCAGTTCTTC
few	13	TRBV4-1	NA	TRBJ1-6	CASSQERVSPLHF	TGCGCCAGCAGCCAAGAACGGGTTTCACCCCTCCACTTT
NA	15	TRBV27	NA	TRBJ1-1	CASSPVPGVNTEAFF	TGTGCCAGCAGCCCGGTCCCGGGGGTTAACACTGAAGCTTTCTTT
NA	13	TRBV20-1	NA	TRBJ1-6	CSASAGVDSPLHF	TGCAGTGCTAGTGCGGGGGTAGACTCACCCCTCCACTTT
NA	13	TRBV6-6	NA	TRBJ2-5	CASTTYSWETQYF	TGTGCCAGCACCACTTACTCCTGGGAGACCCAGTACTTC
NA	13	TRBV11-3	TRBD1	TRBJ1-3	CASSTGVGNTIYF	TGTGCCAGCAGCACAGGGGTGGGGAACACCATATATTTT
few	14	TRBV6-2/TRBV6-3	NA	TRBJ1-1	CASSYQPGMTEAFF	TGTGCCAGCAGTTACCAGCCAGGGATGACTGAAGCTTTCTTT
NA	14	TRBV27	TRBD1	TRBJ1-5	CASSLRQGNQPQHF	TGTGCCAGCAGTTTGAGACAGGGTAATCAGCCCCAGCATTTT
NA	17	TRBV7-2	TRBD1	TRBJ1-3	CASSLEGARSSGNTIYF	TGTGCCAGCAGCTTAGAGGGGGCGAGGAGCTCTGGAAACACCATATATTTT
NA	15	TRBV9	TRBD1	TRBJ1-2	CASSPDRDRRYGYTF	TGTGCCAGCAGCCCCGACAGGGATAGACGATATGGCTACACCTTC
NA	14	TRBV28	NA	TRBJ2-7	CASSPPPGSYEQYF	TGTGCCAGCAGTCCCCCCCCCGGGTCCTACGAGCAGTACTTC
NA	16	TRBV5-1	TRBD1	TRBJ1-1	CASSLVAGQRNTEAFF	TGCGCCAGCAGCTTGGTTGCGGGACAGAGGAACACTGAAGCTTTCTTT
NA	16	TRBV11-2	NA	TRBJ1-1	CASSLGGRLSGAEAFF	TGTGCCAGCAGCTTAGGCGGTCGGCTATCTGGCGCTGAAGCTTTCTTT
once	19	TRBV7-9	TRBD2	TRBJ2-1	CASSLALEGSGNSYNEQFF	TGTGCCAGCAGCTTAGCGCTAGAAGGGAGCGGGAATTCCTACAATGAGCAGTTCTTC
NA	15	TRBV7-6	TRBD1	TRBJ2-1	CASSSDRGLYNEQFF	TGTGCCAGCAGCTCGGACAGGGGGCTCTACAATGAGCAGTTCTTC
NA	14	TRBV18	TRBD2	TRBJ2-7	CATREGLLSYEQYF	TGTGCCACGAGGGAGGGTCTACTCTCCTACGAGCAGTACTTC
NA	15	TRBV19	TRBD2	TRBJ2-1	CASSEPGLARNEQFF	TGTGCCAGTAGTGAACCGGGACTAGCGCGAAATGAGCAGTTCTTC
NA	18	TRBV7-8	NA	TRBJ1-1	CASRRQADEKGSNTEAFF	TGTGCCAGCAGGAGACAGGCGGATGAAAAGGGATCGAACACTGAAGCTTTCTTT
once	14	TRBV24-1	NA	TRBJ2-5	CATSDGGIQETQYF	TGTGCCACCAGTGATGGCGGGATACAAGAGACCCAGTACTTC
NA	12	TRBV5-1	NA	TRBJ1-2	CASSFGREGYTF	TGCGCCAGCAGCTTCGGGAGGGAGGGCTACACCTTC
NA	15	TRBV6-4	NA	TRBJ2-1	CASSDSKASANEQFF	TGTGCCAGCAGTGACTCGAAAGCTAGCGCCAATGAGCAGTTCTTC
NA	17	TRBV24-1	NA	TRBJ2-3	CATSGQGRPTNADTQYF	TGTGCCACCAGTGGGCAGGGGCGGCCCACAAACGCAGATACGCAGTATTTT
NA	13	TRBV21-1	NA	TRBJ1-2	CASSKLQGRGYTF	TGTGCCAGCAGCAAATTGCAGGGGCGAGGCTACACCTTC
NA	18	TRBV6-2/TRBV6-3	TRBD1	TRBJ1-1	CASSYSSPGRGDLTEAFF	TGTGCCAGCAGTTACTCGAGTCCTGGCAGGGGGGATCTCACTGAAGCTTTCTTT
NA	17	TRBV6-2/TRBV6-3	TRBD2	TRBJ2-3	CASSARVAGAAGDTQYF	TGTGCCAGCAGTGCCAGGGTAGCGGGAGCCGCTGGAGATACGCAGTATTTT
NA	17	TRBV19	NA	TRBJ1-1	CASSRSRFRGVNTEAFF	TGTGCCAGTAGCCGTAGTCGTTTCAGGGGCGTGAACACTGAAGCTTTCTTT
NA	16	TRBV29-1	NA	TRBJ2-6	CSVISYSDSGANVLTF	TGCAGCGTCATAAGTTACAGTGACTCTGGGGCCAACGTCCTGACTTTC
NA	15	TRBV19	TRBD2	TRBJ2-5	CASTPGGGYQETQYF	TGTGCCAGTACCCCTGGGGGGGGGTACCAAGAGACCCAGTACTTC
NA	15	TRBV10-3	NA	TRBJ2-1	CAISGGVILYNEQFF	TGTGCCATCAGTGGGGGGGTAATCTTATACAATGAGCAGTTCTTC
NA	15	TRBV28	NA	TRBJ1-6	CASSPRQVWGSPLHF	TGTGCCAGCAGTCCCAGACAGGTCTGGGGTTCACCCCTCCACTTT